This is a list of T cell receptor beta chains from one sample in a study of cytomegalovirus exposure and HLA in healthy donors. The repertoire was sequenced with immunoSEQ multiplex PCR; TCRdb's copy has only in-frame clones and lacks some. The profile shows over 200,000 clones, approximately 90% of them singletons. The sequencing sample was made of PBMCs. The receptors shown here come from a woman younger than 35 in good health and CMV-seronegative. Each CDR3 is given with its conserved first and last residue. A D gene is named only where the DNA matches it firmly. Size is stated for part of the rows, as once, few or many counts, or as a class when the clone is expanded.

len | j_gene | abundance | d_gene | v_gene | CDR3aa | CDR3nt
13 | TRBJ1-1 | NA | NA | TRBV2 | CASSAIKGLKVFF | TGTGCCAGCAGTGCAATAAAGGGACTTAAGGTTTTCTTT
13 | TRBJ2-7 | NA | TRBD1 | TRBV5-1 | CASSSRDSGEQYF | TGCGCCAGCAGCTCCCGGGACAGTGGCGAGCAGTACTTC
13 | TRBJ2-5 | NA | NA | TRBV10-2 | CASSDQGWKTQYF | TGCGCCAGCAGTGATCAGGGTTGGAAGACCCAGTACTTC
17 | TRBJ2-5 | NA | TRBD2 | TRBV11-2 | CASSLVSSGGTQETQYF | TGTGCCAGCAGCTTAGTCTCTAGCGGGGGAACCCAAGAGACCCAGTACTTC
14 | TRBJ1-2 | NA | TRBD1 | TRBV6-5 | CASSYSGGGNGYTF | TGTGCCAGCAGTTACTCTGGAGGGGGCAATGGCTACACCTTC
15 | TRBJ1-2 | NA | NA | TRBV29-1 | CSVEDLNSGNYGYTF | TGCAGCGTTGAAGATCTAAACTCCGGGAACTATGGCTACACCTTC
12 | TRBJ2-5 | NA | NA | TRBV5-5 | CASRTGQETQYF | TGTGCCAGCAGAACAGGGCAAGAGACCCAGTACTTC
15 | TRBJ2-2 | NA | NA | TRBV7-9 | CASSSRSGNTGELFF | TGTGCCAGCAGCTCAAGATCGGGGAACACCGGGGAGCTGTTTTTT
14 | TRBJ2-5 | NA | NA | TRBV5-4 | CASSNLGAEETQYF | TGTGCCAGCAGTAATTTGGGGGCAGAAGAGACCCAGTACTTC
14 | TRBJ2-7 | few | NA | TRBV7-9 | CASSSSTSPGEQYF | TGTGCCAGCAGCTCGAGTACCAGCCCGGGCGAGCAGTACTTC
18 | TRBJ2-2 | NA | TRBD1 | TRBV4-1 | CASSQRQGARSNTGELFF | TGCGCCAGCAGCCAAAGACAGGGGGCGCGTTCGAACACCGGGGAGCTGTTTTTT
14 | TRBJ2-2 | once | NA | TRBV6-6 | CASSYLDFDRELFF | TGTGCCAGCAGTTACTTAGACTTCGACCGGGAGCTGTTTTTT
17 | TRBJ1-5 | NA | NA | TRBV19 | CASSILLRDLGNQPQHF | TGTGCCAGTAGTATTTTGTTGCGGGATTTAGGCAATCAGCCCCAGCATTTT